Listed here are 22 T cell receptor beta chains from one sample, sequenced in a study of blood T cell repertoires in COVID-19. Here immunoSEQ multiplex PCR was the method, and the copy in TCRdb shows in-frame clones only, minus some. The table records about 140,000 clones, roughly 85% of them present only once. Specimen: peripheral blood. These TCRs come from a man aged 50 or older with acute or convalescent COVID-19.

The chain combines TRBV6-5 with TRBJ2-1; no reliable D call. The V gene lost 8 bases and the J gene lost 0 bases, with 8 bases spanning the gap. This CDR3 region has 13 residues. CDR1 and CDR2 from the germline V gene are MNHEY and SVGAGI. The CDR3 protein is CASRELSYNEQFF. The CDR3 bases are TGTGCCAGCCGCGAGCTCTCCTACAATGAGCAGTTCTTC.

For the CDR3, the DNA is TGTGCCAGCAGCTTGGGGGGACTAGCTAGGATCAATGAGCAGTTCTTC. This translates into CASSLGGLARINEQFF. The chain couples TRBV5-6 to TRBJ2-1, with TRBD2 matching over 9 bases. Germline-derived CDR1 and CDR2 are SGHDT and YYEEEE. The CDR3 loop spans 16 amino acids. J was trimmed by 6 bases and V by 0 bases; bases with no gene match: 7. The whole variable domain, filled in from reference TRBV5-6 and TRBJ2-1, reads DAGVTQSPTHLIKTRGQQVTLRCSPKSGHDTVSWYQQALGQGPQFIFQYYEEEERQRGNFPDRFSGHQFPNYSSELNVNALLLGDSALYLCASSLGGLARINEQFFGPGTRLTVL.

There are a few counts of this clone. Different DNA sequences within this sample yield the same CDR3. This chain joins TRBV5-1 and TRBJ2-7, with 7 bases matching TRBD1. The V segment lost 4 bases and the J segment 0 bases; nucleotides outside the gene matches: 4. CDR3 length: 14 amino acids. Germline V lookup: CDR1 SGHRS, CDR2 YFSETQ. The CDR3 DNA reads as TGCGCCAGCAGCCTCAGACAGGGCTCCTACGAGCAGTACTTC. Amino acid sequence: CASSLRQGSYEQYF.

The chain joins TRBV5-1 to TRBJ1-4, with TRBD1 identical over 8 bases. This CDR3 has 14 residues. Germline V CDR1 and CDR2: SGHRS, YFSETQ. Trimming took 5 bases from V and 8 from J; bases not matched to a gene: 8. This CDR3 reads CASSSGGAGEKLFF. The CDR3 DNA sequence: TGCGCCAGCAGTTCAGGGGGCGCGGGGGAAAAACTGTTTTTT.

The chain recombines TRBV3-1 (or the pseudogene TRBV3-2) with TRBJ2-7; 14 nucleotides match TRBD2. CDR1 is LGHDT, CDR2 YNNKEL, per germline (reference sequence). CDR3 length: 18 residues. J was trimmed by 7 bases and V by 0 bases; bases with no gene match: 11. The CDR3 region has the DNA TGTGCCAGCAGCCAAGAATACTGGGGGACTAGCGGGAGAAAAGAGCAGTACTTC. It specifies CASSQEYWGTSGRKEQYF.

This chain joins TRBV7-2 and TRBJ1-3, with D tentatively TRBD1 (6 bases). Trimming shortened V by 2 bases and J by 0 bases, and 17 bases separated the two germline ends. This CDR3 contains 18 residues. CDR1 and CDR2 from the germline V gene are SGHTA and FQGNSA. The CDR3 spells CASSLKGQKTYSGNTIYF. For the CDR3, the DNA is TGTGCCAGCAGCTTAAAAGGACAGAAAACCTACTCTGGAAACACCATATATTTT.

CDR3 DNA sequence: TGTGCCAGTAGTGACCAAGCATACGGGGAAAAACTGTTTTTT. Amino acid sequence: CASSDQAYGEKLFF. V gene TRBV19 combines with J gene TRBJ1-4; D gene unclear. The CDR3 has 14 residues. Trimming cost V 5 bases and J 8 bases, with 15 bases left between them. The germline CDR1 and CDR2 sequences are LNHDA and SQIVND (reference sequence). The complete variable domain, with remaining parts taken from reference TRBV19 and TRBJ1-4, reads DGGITQSPKYLFRKEGQNVTLSCEQNLNHDAMYWYRQDPGQGLRLIYYSQIVNDFQKGDIAEGYSVSREKKESFPLTVTSAQKNPTAFYLCASSDQAYGEKLFFGSGTQLSVL.

The chain combines TRBV6-5 with TRBJ1-5; 8 nucleotides match TRBD1. The V segment lost 0 bases and the J segment 11 bases; nucleotides outside the gene matches: 12. The CDR3 is 16 residues long. Germline CDR1 and CDR2: MNHEY and SVGAGI. The CDR3 nucleotides are TGTGCCAGCAGTTACTCGATAAGCCCAGACAGGGGAGCCCAGCATTTT. Protein: CASSYSISPDRGAQHF.

This chain uses TRBV4-2 with TRBJ1-4, with 8 bases fitting TRBD1. Unmatched junction bases numbered 2, after V lost 1 base and J lost 4 bases. Germline loops: CDR1 LGHNA, CDR2 YNFKEQ. The CDR3 sequence is 15 residues long. This chain's CDR3 is CASSQGGQGNEKLFF. DNA for the CDR3: TGTGCCAGCAGCCAAGGCGGACAGGGTAATGAAAAACTGTTTTTT.

The chain is built from TRBV3-1 (or the pseudogene TRBV3-2) and TRBJ2-5; D is uncertain. Deletions cut 4 bases from V and 0 bases from J, with 6 bases between. CDR1 is LGHDT and CDR2 is YNNKEL in the germline V gene (reference sequence). The CDR3 extends over 13 amino acids. This CDR3 is CASSLRYQETQYF. The CDR3 region has the DNA TGTGCCAGCAGCCTCCGGTACCAAGAGACCCAGTACTTC.

This clone was seen more than once but under ten times. The chain employs TRBV27 and TRBJ1-3, with D maybe TRBD1 (5 bases). V was trimmed by 5 bases and J by 0 bases, leaving 17 bases between them. The CDR3 runs 17 residues. Looked up from germline, CDR1 is MNHEY and CDR2 is SMNVEV (reference sequence). CDR3 nucleotides: TGTGCCAGCAGTCCCGCCGGGGGGTCGAGCTCTGGAAACACCATATATTTT. Translation gives CASSPAGGSSSGNTIYF.

The J gene is TRBJ1-1, the V gene TRBV19, with 8 positions matching TRBD1. The trim removed 6 bases at V and 10 bases at J, leaving 7 bases unmatched. The CDR3 has 12 amino acids. CDR1 and CDR2 (germline): LNHDA, SQIVND (reference sequence). CDR3 bases: TGTGCCAGTAGCCCCGGACAGGGTGTAGCTTTCTTT. It encodes CASSPGQGVAFF.

The V and J genes are TRBV6-6 and TRBJ1-4; D call uncertain. The CDR3 loop spans 14 amino acids. The germline V gene encodes CDR1 MNHNY and CDR2 SVGAGI (reference sequence). Trimming cost V 7 bases and J 11 bases, with 20 bases left between them. The CDR3 is CASTPTMESFKLFF. CDR3 in DNA: TGTGCCAGCACCCCTACTATGGAGAGTTTCAAACTGTTTTTT.

The chain carries TRBV4-2 and TRBJ1-2; D unresolved. This CDR3 is built from 16 residues. From germline, CDR1 is LGHNA and CDR2 YNFKEQ. The V end lost 0 bases, the J end lost 1 base, and 12 bases lay between the germline ends. CDR3 coding DNA: TGTGCCAGCAGCCAAGATAGCCGGAACTATAACTATGGCTACACCTTC. The encoded protein is CASSQDSRNYNYGYTF.

In this sample, this clone turned up once. V is TRBV7-3 and J is TRBJ2-7; D might be TRBD2 (5 bases). There are 14 residues in the CDR3. With 5 bases removed from V and 3 bases from J, the gap between germline ends came to 14 bases. The germline V gene has CDR1 SGHTA and CDR2 FQGTGA. In DNA form, the CDR3 reads TGTGCCAGCAGCGCGCGAATGGGGAGCTACGAGCAGTACTTC. Translated: CASSARMGSYEQYF.

V usage is TRBV28 and J usage is TRBJ2-7; 9 bases fit TRBD1. CDR1 MDHEN and CDR2 SYDVKM come from the germline V gene. Trimming at V came to 2 bases and at J to 6 bases, leaving 5 bases not matched to a gene. The CDR3 has 14 residues. The DNA of the CDR3 is TGTGCCAGCAGTTTAGGGGACAGGGTCAGCGAGCAGTACTTC. Amino acids: CASSLGDRVSEQYF.

The chain has TRBV19 and TRBJ1-2, with a tentative D call TRBD1 (5 bases). Germline CDR1 LNHDA, CDR2 SQIVND (reference sequence). This CDR3 contains 15 residues. With 3 bases removed from V and 5 bases from J, the gap between germline ends came to 16 bases. The CDR3 DNA reads as TGTGCCAGTAGTATCGGTCCAGGGTTTACTTATGGCTACACCTTC. Protein product: CASSIGPGFTYGYTF.

This chain's CDR3 is CASTRGGGGYNEQFF. CDR3 DNA: TGTGCCAGCACCAGGGGCGGGGGGGGATACAATGAGCAGTTCTTC. This chain joins TRBV27 and TRBJ2-1; 9 nucleotides line up with TRBD2. This CDR3 has 15 residues. V was clipped by 7 bases and J by 4 bases; unmatched bases: 8. Germline CDR1 reads MNHEY; CDR2 reads SMNVEV (reference sequence).

V usage is TRBV3-1 (or the pseudogene TRBV3-2) and J usage is TRBJ1-3; D is unclear. V was cut by 0 bases and J by 4 bases, with 10 bases left in between. This CDR3 has 15 residues. Germline V CDR1 and CDR2: LGHDT, YNNKEL (reference sequence). The chain's CDR3 is CASSQDTVRGNTIYF. In nucleotides, the CDR3 is TGTGCCAGCAGCCAAGATACGGTTCGAGGAAACACCATATATTTT.

The chain combines TRBV28 with TRBJ1-2; no clear D gene. Looked up from germline, CDR1 is MDHEN and CDR2 is SYDVKM. Between the trimmed V and J ends, which lost 10 bases and 4 bases, there was a span of 13 bases. This CDR3 comprises 12 residues. The CDR3 is CAILRDSYGYTF. For the CDR3, the DNA is TGTGCCATCCTGCGGGATAGCTATGGCTACACCTTC.

This chain connects TRBV10-2 to TRBJ2-5; possibly TRBD2 for D (5 bases). Deletions cut 8 bases from V and 4 bases from J, with 11 bases between. This CDR3 comprises 12 residues. The germline V gene encodes CDR1 WSHSY and CDR2 SAAADI. CDR3 residues: CASGEIGETQYF. CDR3 in DNA: TGCGCCAGCGGGGAGATCGGAGAGACCCAGTACTTC.

This chain's CDR3 is CASWGGFQETQYF. As DNA, the CDR3 is TGTGCCAGCTGGGGGGGCTTCCAAGAGACCCAGTACTTC. The V gene is TRBV12-3 or TRBV12-4, the J gene TRBJ2-5; D perhaps matches TRBD2 (7 bases). This CDR3 is 13 amino acids long. V shed 8 bases and J shed 1 base, with 11 bases lying between them.